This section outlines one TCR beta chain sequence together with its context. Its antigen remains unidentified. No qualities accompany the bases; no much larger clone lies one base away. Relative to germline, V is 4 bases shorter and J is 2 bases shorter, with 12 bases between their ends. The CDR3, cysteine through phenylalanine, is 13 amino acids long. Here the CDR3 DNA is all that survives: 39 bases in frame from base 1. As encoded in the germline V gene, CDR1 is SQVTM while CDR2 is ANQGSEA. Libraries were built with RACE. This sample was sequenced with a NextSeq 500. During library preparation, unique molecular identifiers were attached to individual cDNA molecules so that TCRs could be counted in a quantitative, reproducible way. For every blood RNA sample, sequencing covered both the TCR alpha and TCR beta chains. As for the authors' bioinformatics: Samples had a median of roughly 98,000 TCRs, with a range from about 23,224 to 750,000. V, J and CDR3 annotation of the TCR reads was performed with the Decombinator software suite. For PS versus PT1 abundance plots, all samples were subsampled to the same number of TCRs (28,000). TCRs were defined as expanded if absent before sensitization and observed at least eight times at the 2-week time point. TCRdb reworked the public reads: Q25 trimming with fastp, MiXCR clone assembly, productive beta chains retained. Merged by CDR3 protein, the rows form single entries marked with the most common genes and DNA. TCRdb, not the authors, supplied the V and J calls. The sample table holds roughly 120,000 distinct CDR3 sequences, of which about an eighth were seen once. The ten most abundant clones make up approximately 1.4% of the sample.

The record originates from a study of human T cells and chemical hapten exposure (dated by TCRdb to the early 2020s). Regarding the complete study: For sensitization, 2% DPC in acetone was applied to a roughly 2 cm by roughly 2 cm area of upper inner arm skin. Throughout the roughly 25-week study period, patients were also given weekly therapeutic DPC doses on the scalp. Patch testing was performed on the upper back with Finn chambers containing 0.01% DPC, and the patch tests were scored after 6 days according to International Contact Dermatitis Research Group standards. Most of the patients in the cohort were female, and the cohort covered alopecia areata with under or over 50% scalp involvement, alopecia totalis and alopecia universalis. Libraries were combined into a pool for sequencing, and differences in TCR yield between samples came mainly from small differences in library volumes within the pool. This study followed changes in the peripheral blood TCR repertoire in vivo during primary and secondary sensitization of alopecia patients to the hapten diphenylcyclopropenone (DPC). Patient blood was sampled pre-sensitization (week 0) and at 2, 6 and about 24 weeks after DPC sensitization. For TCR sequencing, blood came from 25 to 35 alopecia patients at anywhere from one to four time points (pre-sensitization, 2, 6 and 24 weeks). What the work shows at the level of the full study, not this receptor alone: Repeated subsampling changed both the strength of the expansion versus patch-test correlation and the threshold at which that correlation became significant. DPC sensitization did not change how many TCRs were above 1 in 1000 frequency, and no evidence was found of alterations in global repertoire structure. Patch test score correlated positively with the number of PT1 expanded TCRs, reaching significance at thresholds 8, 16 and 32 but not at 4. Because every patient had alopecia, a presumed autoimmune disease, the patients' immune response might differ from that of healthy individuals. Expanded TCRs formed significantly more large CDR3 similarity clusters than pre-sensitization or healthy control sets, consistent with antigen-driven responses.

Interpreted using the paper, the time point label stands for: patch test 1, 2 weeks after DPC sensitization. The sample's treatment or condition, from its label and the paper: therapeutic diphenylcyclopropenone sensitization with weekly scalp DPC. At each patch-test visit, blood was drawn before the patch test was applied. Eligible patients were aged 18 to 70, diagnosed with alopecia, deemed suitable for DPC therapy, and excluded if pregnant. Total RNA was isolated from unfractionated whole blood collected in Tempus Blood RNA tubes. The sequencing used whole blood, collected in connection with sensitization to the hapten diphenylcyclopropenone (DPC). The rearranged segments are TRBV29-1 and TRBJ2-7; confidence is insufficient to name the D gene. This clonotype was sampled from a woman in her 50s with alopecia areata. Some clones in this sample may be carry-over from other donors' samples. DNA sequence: TGCAGCGTTGGTGAGTCGGCTGCCTACGAGCAGTACTTC. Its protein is CSVGESAAYEQYF.